This T cell receptor beta chain derives from a study of beta chain features in type 1 diabetes. Findings and caveats of the study: Healthy donors had naive, central memory and Treg TCRB repertoires that appeared less similar than those seen among patients. TCRB CDR3 length was moderately but significantly reduced in all four CD4+ subsets of Type 1 diabetes patients.

Expressed TCRB transcripts were sequenced because the isolated RNA had all been reverse transcribed beforehand. TCRdb's table, derived via immunoSEQ multiplex PCR, lists solely in-frame clones and lacks some. The sample holds 350,000 or so clones, around 20% seen once. Purities in excess of 95% were seen in all sorted populations. For this clone: The target antigen is unknown.

V shed 3 bases and J 11 bases; nucleotides not matched to a gene: 9. CDR1 is SGHRS, CDR2 YFSETQ, per germline. This CDR3 has 14 amino acids. Input material: naive CD4+ T cells from blood. The receptor was derived from a young woman in good health. The chain has TRBV5-1 and TRBJ2-2; 8 nucleotides agree with TRBD1. CDR3 nucleotide sequence: TGCGCCAGCAGCTGGGACCCAGGGGGCGGCGAGCTGTTTTTT. Its protein is CASSWDPGGGELFF. The whole variable domain, remainder taken from reference TRBV5-1 and TRBJ2-2, is KAGVTQTPRYLIKTRGQQVTLSCSPISGHRSVSWYQQTPGQGLQFLFEYFSETQRNKGNFPGRFSGRQFSNSRSEMNVSTLELGDSALYLCASSWDPGGGELFFGEGSRLTVL.